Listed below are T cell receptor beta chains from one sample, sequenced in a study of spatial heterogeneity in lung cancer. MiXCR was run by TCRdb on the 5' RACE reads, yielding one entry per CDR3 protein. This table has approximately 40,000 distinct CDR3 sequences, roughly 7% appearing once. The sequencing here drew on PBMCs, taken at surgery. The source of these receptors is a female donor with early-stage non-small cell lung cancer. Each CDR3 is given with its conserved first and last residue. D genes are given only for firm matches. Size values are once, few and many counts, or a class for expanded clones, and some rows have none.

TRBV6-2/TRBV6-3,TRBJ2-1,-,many,CASSYETGPRDEQFF,TGTGCCAGCAGTTACGAGACAGGCCCTAGGGATGAGCAGTTCTTC
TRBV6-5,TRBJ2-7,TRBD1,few,CASREGGERRLEQYF,TGTGCCAGCAGAGAAGGGGGCGAGAGGAGACTCGAGCAGTACTTC
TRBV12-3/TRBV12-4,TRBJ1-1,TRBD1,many,CASSPDRGQGTEAFF,TGTGCCAGCAGTCCCGACAGGGGGCAGGGGACTGAAGCTTTCTTT
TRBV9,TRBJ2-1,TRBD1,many,CASSPLLQGRGHEQFF,TGTGCCAGCAGCCCTCTACTACAGGGGAGAGGGCATGAGCAGTTCTTC
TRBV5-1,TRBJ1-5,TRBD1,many,CASSLVRTGGNQPQHF,TGCGCCAGCAGCTTGGTTCGGACAGGTGGCAATCAGCCCCAGCATTTT
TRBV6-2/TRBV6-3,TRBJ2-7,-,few,CATSVGVEQYF,TGTGCCACGTCGGTAGGGGTCGAGCAGTACTTC
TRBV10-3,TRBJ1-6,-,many,CAVAPGVKSPLHF,TGTGCCGTCGCCCCAGGGGTTAAATCACCCCTCCACTTT
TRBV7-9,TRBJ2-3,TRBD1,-,CASSRQGGTDTQYF,TGTGCCAGCAGCCGACAGGGGGGCACAGATACGCAGTATTTT
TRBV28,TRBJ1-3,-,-,CASRLGGIRNTIYF,TGTGCCAGCAGACTTGGGGGTATAAGAAACACCATATATTTT
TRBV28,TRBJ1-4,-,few,CASSSRPGLNEKLFF,TGTGCCAGCAGTTCACGACCAGGGCTTAATGAAAAACTGTTTTTT
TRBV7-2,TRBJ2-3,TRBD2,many,CASSASLSGGPPDTQYF,TGTGCCAGCAGCGCCAGCCTTAGCGGGGGGCCCCCAGATACGCAGTATTTT